This T cell receptor (beta chain) was sequenced for a study of cytomegalovirus exposure and HLA in healthy donors. Study findings and constraints: Follow-up analysis later connected one missense variant in DCLRE1C with trimming of TCR beta V- and J-genes.

With respect to this clone: Its specificity is unknown.

The CDR3 loop spans 14 amino acids. Per the germline V gene, CDR1 is ENHRY and CDR2 is SYGVKD. Trimming stripped 6 bases from V and 1 base from J, with 12 bases between. PCR primers comprised 60 Vbeta and 13 Jbeta primers. Assay: immunoSEQ multiplex PCR; the TCRdb copy retains only in-frame clones and omits some. Here the sample spans 70,000 to 90,000 clones, 65% to 90% being singletons. Sequenced input: PBMCs. This receptor was obtained from a man in his 70s in good health and CMV-seropositive. The V and J genes are TRBV10-3 and TRBJ1-1, with D perhaps matching TRBD1 (6 bases). CDR3 nucleotides: TGTGCCATCAGCCAACAGGGAAGGAACACTGAAGCTTTCTTT. It is translated as CAISQQGRNTEAFF.